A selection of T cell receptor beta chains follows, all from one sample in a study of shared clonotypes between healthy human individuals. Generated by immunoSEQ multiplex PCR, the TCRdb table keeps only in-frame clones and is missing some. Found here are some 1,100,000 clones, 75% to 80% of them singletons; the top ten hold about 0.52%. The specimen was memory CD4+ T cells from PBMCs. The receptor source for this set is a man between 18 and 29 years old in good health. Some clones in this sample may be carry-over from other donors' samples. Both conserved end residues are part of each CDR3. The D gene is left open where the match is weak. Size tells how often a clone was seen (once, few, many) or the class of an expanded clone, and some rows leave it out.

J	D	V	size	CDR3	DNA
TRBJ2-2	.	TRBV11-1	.	CASSPGREAGELFF	TGTGCCAGCAGCCCGGGAAGGGAGGCCGGGGAGCTGTTTTTT
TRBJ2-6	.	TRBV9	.	CASSELGSGANVLTF	TGTGCCAGCAGCGAGTTAGGGTCTGGGGCCAACGTCCTGACTTTC
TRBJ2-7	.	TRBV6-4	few	CASSALRVLAIYEQYF	TGTGCCAGCAGTGCCCTCCGTGTTCTAGCGATCTACGAGCAGTACTTC
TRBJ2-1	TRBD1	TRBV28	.	CASRPHRGGYNEQFF	TGTGCCAGCAGGCCGCACAGGGGTGGGTACAATGAGCAGTTCTTC
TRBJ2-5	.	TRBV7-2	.	CASSSMQGLLYF	TGTGCCAGCAGCTCAATGCAGGGTCTCCTGTACTTC
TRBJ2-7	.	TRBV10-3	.	CAISESATRSSYEQYF	TGTGCCATCAGTGAGTCGGCTACCCGAAGCTCCTACGAGCAGTACTTC
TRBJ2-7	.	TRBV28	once	CATLLRGGGEQYF	TGTGCCACCCTCCTGAGGGGGGGTGGTGAGCAGTACTTC
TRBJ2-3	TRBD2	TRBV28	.	CASSLLAGGNTDTQYF	TGTGCCAGCAGTTTACTAGCGGGGGGGAACACAGATACGCAGTATTTT
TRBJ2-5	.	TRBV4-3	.	CASSQSQGETQYF	TGCGCCAGCAGCCAATCCCAGGGAGAGACCCAGTACTTC
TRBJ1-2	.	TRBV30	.	CAWSGGNYGYTF	TGTGCCTGGAGTGGCGGTAACTATGGCTACACCTTC
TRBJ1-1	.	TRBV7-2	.	CASSPGAANTEAFF	TGTGCCAGCAGCCCCGGTGCGGCAAACACTGAAGCTTTCTTT
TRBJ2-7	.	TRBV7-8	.	CASSRGSGHEQYF	TGTGCCAGCAGCCGGGGGAGTGGGCACGAGCAGTACTTC
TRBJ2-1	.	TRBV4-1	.	CASSQEGSSSYNEQFF	TGCGCCAGCAGCCAAGAAGGGTCGAGCTCCTACAATGAGCAGTTCTTC
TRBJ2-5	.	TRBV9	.	CASSISGLQETQYF	TGTGCCAGCAGCATTTCGGGTCTCCAAGAGACCCAGTACTTC
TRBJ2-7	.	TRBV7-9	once	CASSLFGTDTYEQYF	TGTGCCAGCAGCTTATTCGGGACGGATACCTACGAGCAGTACTTC
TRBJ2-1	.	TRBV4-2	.	CASSQDAGNHNEQFF	TGTGCCAGCAGCCAAGATGCGGGAAACCACAATGAGCAGTTCTTC
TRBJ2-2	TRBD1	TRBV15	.	CATSREGGANTGELFF	TGTGCCACCAGCAGAGAAGGGGGCGCGAACACCGGGGAGCTGTTTTTT
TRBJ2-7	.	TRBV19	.	CAPHEQYF	TGTGCCCCCCACGAGCAGTACTTC
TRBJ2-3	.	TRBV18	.	CASSPLEGTGTDTQYF	TGTGCCAGCTCACCCTTGGAGGGAACTGGCACAGATACGCAGTATTTT
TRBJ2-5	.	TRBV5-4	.	CASSLLFGKADPGETQYF	TGTGCCAGCAGCTTGCTATTCGGGAAAGCGGATCCCGGGGAGACCCAGTACTTC
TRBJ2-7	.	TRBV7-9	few	CASTHGTVRDEQYF	TGTGCCAGCACCCATGGCACGGTCCGGGACGAGCAGTACTTC
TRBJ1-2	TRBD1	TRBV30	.	CALAGDRGLNGGYTF	TGTGCCCTAGCGGGGGACAGGGGGCTTAATGGTGGCTACACCTTC
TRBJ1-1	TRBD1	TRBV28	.	CASTQLTGGSDTEAFF	TGTGCCAGCACTCAACTGACAGGGGGCTCGGACACTGAAGCTTTCTTT
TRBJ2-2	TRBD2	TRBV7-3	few	CASSLSLAGTGELFF	TGTGCCAGCAGCTTATCCCTAGCGGGTACCGGGGAGCTGTTTTTT
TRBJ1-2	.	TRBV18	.	CASSPSSRAEGYTF	TGTGCCAGCTCACCATCTAGCAGGGCAGAAGGCTACACCTTC
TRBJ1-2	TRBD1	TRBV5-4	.	CASSSYQGDGFSTF	TGTGCCAGCAGTTCGTATCAGGGGGACGGTTTTAGCACCTTC
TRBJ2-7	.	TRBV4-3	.	CASSRGYGGSYEQYF	TGCGCCAGCAGCCGTGGGTATGGGGGTAGCTACGAGCAGTACTTC
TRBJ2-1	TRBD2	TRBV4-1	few	CASSRRGTSGFYNEQFF	TGCGCCAGCAGCCGCCGCGGGACTAGCGGGTTTTACAATGAGCAGTTCTTC
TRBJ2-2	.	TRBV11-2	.	CASSLLTANTGELFF	TGTGCCAGCAGCTTATTAACGGCGAACACCGGGGAGCTGTTTTTT
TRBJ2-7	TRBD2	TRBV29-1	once	CSVGLAGDEQYF	TGCAGCGTGGGACTAGCGGGAGACGAGCAGTACTTC
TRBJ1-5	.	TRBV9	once	CASSVDMDQPQHF	TGTGCCAGCAGCGTAGACATGGATCAGCCCCAGCATTTT
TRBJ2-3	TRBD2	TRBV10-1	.	CASRIGTSGRLGTDTQYF	TGCGCCAGCAGGATAGGGACTAGCGGGAGATTGGGCACAGATACGCAGTATTTT
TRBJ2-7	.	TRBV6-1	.	CASSENARFPQTDF	TGTGCCAGCAGTGAAAACGCGAGGTTCCCCCAAACGGACTTC
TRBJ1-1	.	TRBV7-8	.	CASSSQENTEAFF	TGTGCCAGCAGCTCTCAGGAGAACACTGAAGCTTTCTTT
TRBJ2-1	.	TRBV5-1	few	CASSLETGSYNEQFF	TGCGCCAGCAGCCTTGAGACCGGATCCTACAATGAGCAGTTCTTC
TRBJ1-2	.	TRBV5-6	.	CASSSHPPYGYTF	TGTGCCAGCAGCTCTCATCCCCCATATGGCTACACCTTC
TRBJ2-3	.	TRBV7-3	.	CASSLTGQGTDTQYF	TGTGCCAGCAGCCTTACAGGGCAAGGCACAGATACGCAGTATTTT
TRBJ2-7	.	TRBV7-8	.	CASSLRGVGSYEQYF	TGTGCCAGCAGCTTAAGGGGGGTCGGATCCTACGAGCAGTACTTC
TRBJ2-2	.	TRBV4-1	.	CASSQALTGELFF	TGCGCCAGCAGCCAAGCCCTAACCGGGGAGCTGTTTTTT
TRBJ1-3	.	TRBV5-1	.	CASSLEPLSGNTIYF	TGCGCCAGCAGCTTGGAGCCCCTCTCTGGAAACACCATATATTTT
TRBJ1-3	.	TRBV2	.	CASSLSDSSGNTIYF	TGTGCCAGCAGCCTTTCCGACAGCTCTGGAAACACCATATATTTT
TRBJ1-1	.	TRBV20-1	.	CSASANLGAFF	TGCAGTGCTAGCGCCAACCTTGGGGCTTTCTTT